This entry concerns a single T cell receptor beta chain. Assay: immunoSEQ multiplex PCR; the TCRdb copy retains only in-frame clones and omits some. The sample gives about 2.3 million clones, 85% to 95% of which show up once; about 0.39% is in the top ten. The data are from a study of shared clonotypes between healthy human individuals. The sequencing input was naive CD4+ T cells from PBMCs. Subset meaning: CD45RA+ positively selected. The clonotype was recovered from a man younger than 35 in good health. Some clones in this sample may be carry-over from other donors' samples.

CDR3: CASSYHSRGAYGYTF. CDR3 sequence (DNA): TGTGCCAGCAGCTACCATTCCAGGGGCGCCTATGGCTACACCTTC. The J gene is TRBJ1-2, the V gene TRBV7-2, with a possible D match to TRBD1 (6 bases). The V gene lost 4 bases and the J gene lost 4 bases, with 16 bases spanning the gap. The CDR3 is made up of 15 amino acids. Germline CDR1 SGHTA, CDR2 FQGNSA.